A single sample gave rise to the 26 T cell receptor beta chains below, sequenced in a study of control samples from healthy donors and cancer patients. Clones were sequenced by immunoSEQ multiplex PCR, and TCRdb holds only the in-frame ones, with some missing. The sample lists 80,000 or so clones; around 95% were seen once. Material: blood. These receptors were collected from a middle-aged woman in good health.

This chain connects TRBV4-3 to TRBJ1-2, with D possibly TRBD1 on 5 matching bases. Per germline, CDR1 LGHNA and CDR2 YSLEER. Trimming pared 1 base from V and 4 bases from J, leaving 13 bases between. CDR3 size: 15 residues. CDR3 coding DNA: TGCGCCAGCAGCCAAGTAACAGGATCAGGCTATGGCTACACCTTC. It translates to CASSQVTGSGYGYTF.

CDR3 sequence: CASSAGRGDYNEQFF. CDR3 bases: TGTGCCAGCAGCGCGGGGAGGGGTGACTACAATGAGCAGTTCTTC. The chain couples TRBV6-4 to TRBJ2-1; 7 nucleotides align to TRBD2. Germline values: CDR1 MRHNA, CDR2 SNTAGT. CDR3 length equals 15 residues. With V trimmed by 6 bases and J by 3 bases, 8 bases remained unmatched.

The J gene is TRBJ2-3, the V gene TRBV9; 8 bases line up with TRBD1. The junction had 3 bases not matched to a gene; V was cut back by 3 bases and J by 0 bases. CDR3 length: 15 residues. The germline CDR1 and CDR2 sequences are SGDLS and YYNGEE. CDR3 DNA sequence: TGTGCCAGCAGCGCCCGGGACAGGAGCACAGATACGCAGTATTTT. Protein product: CASSARDRSTDTQYF.

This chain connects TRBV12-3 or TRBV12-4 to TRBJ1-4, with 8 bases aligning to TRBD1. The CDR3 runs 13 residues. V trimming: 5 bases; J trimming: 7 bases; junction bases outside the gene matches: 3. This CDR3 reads CASSVGTGEKLFF. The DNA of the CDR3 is TGTGCCAGCAGTGTCGGGACAGGTGAAAAACTGTTTTTT.

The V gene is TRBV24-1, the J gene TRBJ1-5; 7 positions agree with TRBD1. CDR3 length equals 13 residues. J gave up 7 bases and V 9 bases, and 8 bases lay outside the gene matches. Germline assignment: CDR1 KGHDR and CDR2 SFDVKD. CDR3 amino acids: CATRDRDKQPQHF. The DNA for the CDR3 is TGTGCCACCCGAGACAGGGACAAACAGCCCCAGCATTTT.

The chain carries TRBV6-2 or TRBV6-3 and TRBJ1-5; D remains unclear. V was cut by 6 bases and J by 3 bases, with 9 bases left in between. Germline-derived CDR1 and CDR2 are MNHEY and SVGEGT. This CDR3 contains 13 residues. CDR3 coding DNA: TGTGCCAGCAGCGGACGGGACAATCAGCCCCAGCATTTT. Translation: CASSGRDNQPQHF.

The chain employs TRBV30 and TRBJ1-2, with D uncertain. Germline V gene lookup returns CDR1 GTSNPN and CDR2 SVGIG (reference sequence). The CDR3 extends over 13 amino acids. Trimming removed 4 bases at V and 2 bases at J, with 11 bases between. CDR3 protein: CAWTLPHNYGYTF. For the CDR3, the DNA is TGTGCCTGGACCCTCCCACACAACTATGGCTACACCTTC.

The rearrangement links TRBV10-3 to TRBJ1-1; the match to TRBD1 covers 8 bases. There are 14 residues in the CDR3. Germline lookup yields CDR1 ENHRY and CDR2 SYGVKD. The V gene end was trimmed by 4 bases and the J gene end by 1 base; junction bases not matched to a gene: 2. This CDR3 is CAISVTGGNTEAFF. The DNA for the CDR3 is TGTGCCATCAGTGTTACAGGGGGGAACACTGAAGCTTTCTTT.

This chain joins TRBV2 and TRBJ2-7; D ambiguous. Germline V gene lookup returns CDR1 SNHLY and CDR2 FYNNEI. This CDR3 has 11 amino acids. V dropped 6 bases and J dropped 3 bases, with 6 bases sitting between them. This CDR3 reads CASRGLYEQYF. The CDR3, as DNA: TGTGCCAGCAGGGGTCTCTACGAGCAGTACTTC. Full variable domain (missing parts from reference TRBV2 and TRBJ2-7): EPEVTQTPSHQVTQMGQEVILRCVPISNHLYFYWYRQILGQKVEFLVSFYNNEISEKSEIFDDQFSVERPDGSNFTLKIRSTKLEDSAMYFCASRGLYEQYFGPGTRLTVT.

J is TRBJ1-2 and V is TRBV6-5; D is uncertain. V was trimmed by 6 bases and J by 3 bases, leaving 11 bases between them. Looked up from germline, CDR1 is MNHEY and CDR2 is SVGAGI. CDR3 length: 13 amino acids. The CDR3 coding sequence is TGTGCCAGCAGGATAAACCCAGACTATGGCTACACCTTC. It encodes CASRINPDYGYTF.

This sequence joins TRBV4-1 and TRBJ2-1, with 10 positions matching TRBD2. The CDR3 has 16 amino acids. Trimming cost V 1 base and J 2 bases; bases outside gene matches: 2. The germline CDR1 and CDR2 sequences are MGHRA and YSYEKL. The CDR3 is CASSQVLAGAYNEQFF. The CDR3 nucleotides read TGCGCCAGCAGCCAAGTGCTAGCGGGAGCCTACAATGAGCAGTTCTTC.

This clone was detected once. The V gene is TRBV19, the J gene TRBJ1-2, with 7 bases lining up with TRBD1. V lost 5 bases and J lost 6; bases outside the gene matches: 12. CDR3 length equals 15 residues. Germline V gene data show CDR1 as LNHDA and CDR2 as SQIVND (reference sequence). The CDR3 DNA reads TGTGCCAGTAGTTTCGGGGACAGAGCGTCTCATGGCTACACCTTC. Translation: CASSFGDRASHGYTF.

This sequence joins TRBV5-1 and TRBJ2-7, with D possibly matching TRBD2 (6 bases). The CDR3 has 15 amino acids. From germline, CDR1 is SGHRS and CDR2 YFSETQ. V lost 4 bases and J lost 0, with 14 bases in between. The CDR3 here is CASSLGGTDSYEQYF. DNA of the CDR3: TGCGCCAGCAGCCTTGGCGGGACTGACTCCTACGAGCAGTACTTC.

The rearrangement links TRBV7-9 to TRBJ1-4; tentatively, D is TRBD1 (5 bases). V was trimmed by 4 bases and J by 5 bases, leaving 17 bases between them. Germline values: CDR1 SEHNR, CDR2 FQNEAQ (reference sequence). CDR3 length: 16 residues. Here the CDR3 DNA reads TGTGCCAGCAGCTCTCGGCGGGGCTTAGCGAATGAAAAACTGTTTTTT. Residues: CASSSRRGLANEKLFF.

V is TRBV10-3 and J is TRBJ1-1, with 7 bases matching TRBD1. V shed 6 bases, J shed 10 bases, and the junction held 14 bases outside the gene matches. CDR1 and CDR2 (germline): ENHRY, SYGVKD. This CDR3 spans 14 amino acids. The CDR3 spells CAISPGWQGVRAFF. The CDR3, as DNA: TGTGCCATCAGCCCCGGTTGGCAGGGGGTTAGAGCTTTCTTT.

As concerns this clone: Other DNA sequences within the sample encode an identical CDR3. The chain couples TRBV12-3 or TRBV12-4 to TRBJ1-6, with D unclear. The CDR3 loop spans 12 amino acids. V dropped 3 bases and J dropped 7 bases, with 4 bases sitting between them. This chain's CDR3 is CASSFGNSPLHF. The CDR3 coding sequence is TGTGCCAGCAGTTTCGGGAATTCACCCCTCCACTTT.

In DNA form, the CDR3 reads TGTGCCAGTAGTATAAAGAGACGGCTGAACACCGGGGAGCTGTTTTTT. Protein: CASSIKRRLNTGELFF. This chain links TRBV19 with TRBJ2-2; D unresolved. The CDR3 is made up of 16 amino acids. V lost 2 bases, J lost 1 base, and 11 bases lay in between. CDR1 and CDR2 from the germline V gene are LNHDA and SQIVND (reference sequence).

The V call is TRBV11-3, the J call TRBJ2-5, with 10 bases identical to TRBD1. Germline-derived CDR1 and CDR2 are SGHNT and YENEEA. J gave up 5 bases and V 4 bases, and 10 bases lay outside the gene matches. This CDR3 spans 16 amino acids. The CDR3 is CASSSGQGRGRETQYF. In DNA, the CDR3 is TGTGCCAGCAGCTCGGGACAGGGGAGGGGAAGGGAGACCCAGTACTTC. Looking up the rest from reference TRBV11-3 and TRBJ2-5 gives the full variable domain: EAGVVQSPRYKIIEKKQPVAFWCNPISGHNTLYWYLQNLGQGPELLIRYENEEAVDDSQLPKDRFSAERLKGVDSTLKIQPAELGDSAVYLCASSSGQGRGRETQYFGPGTRLLVL.

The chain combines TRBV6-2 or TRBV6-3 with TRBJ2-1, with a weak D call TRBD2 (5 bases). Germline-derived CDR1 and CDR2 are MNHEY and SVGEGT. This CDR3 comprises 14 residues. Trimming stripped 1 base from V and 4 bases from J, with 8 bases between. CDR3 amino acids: CASSYFGIYNEQFF. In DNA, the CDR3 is TGTGCCAGCAGTTACTTCGGGATTTACAATGAGCAGTTCTTC.

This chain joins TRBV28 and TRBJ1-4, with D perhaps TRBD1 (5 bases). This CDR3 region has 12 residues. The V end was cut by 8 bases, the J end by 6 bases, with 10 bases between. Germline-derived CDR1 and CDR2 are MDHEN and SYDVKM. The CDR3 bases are TGTGCCAGCGGGGGTTGGGATGAAAAACTGTTTTTT. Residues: CASGGWDEKLFF.

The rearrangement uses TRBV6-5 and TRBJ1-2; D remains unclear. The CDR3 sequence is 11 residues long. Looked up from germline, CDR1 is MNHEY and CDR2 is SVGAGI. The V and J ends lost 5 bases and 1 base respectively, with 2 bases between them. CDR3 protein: CASSHNYGYTF. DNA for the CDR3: TGTGCCAGCAGTCATAACTATGGCTACACCTTC.

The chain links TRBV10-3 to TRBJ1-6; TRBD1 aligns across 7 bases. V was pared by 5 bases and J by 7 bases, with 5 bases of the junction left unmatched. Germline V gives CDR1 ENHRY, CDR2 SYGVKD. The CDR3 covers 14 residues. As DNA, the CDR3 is TGTGCCATCAGTTGGACAGGACCCAATTCACCCCTCCACTTT. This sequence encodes CAISWTGPNSPLHF.

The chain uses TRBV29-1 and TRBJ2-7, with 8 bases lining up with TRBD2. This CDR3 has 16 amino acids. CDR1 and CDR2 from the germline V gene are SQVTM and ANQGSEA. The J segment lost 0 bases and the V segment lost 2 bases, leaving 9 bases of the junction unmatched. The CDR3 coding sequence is TGCAGCGTTGAAATGGCGGGGGGTCCTCTCTCCTACGAGCAGTACTTC. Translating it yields CSVEMAGGPLSYEQYF.

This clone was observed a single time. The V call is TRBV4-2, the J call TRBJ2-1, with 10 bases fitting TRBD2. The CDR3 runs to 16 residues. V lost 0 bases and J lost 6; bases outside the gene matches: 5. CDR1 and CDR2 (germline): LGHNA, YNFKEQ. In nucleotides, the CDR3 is TGTGCCAGCAGCCAAGATCAAGCGGGAGGGCCCAATGAGCAGTTCTTC. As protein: CASSQDQAGGPNEQFF.

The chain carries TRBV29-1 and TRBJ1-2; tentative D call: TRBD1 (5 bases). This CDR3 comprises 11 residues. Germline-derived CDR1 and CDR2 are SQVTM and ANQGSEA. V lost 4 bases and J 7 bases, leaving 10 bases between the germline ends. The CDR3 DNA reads TGCAGCGTTGGGGACGACGGTGGCTACACCTTC. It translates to CSVGDDGGYTF.

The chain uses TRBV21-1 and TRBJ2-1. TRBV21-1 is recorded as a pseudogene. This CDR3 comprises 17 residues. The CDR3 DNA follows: TGTGCCAGCAGCAACCCCTCGCGGACCCAGGGACCCAATGAGCAGTTCTTC. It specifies CASSNPSRTQGPNEQFF.